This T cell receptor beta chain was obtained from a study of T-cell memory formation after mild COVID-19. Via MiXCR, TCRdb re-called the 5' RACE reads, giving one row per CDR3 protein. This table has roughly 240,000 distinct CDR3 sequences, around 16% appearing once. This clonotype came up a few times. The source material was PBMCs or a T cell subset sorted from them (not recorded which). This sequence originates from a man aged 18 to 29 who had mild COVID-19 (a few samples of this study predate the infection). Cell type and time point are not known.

CDR3 DNA sequence: TGTGCCAGCAGTTTATTGGCAAAAAATCAGCCCCAGCATTTT. It codes for CASSLLAKNQPQHF. This chain uses TRBV28 with TRBJ1-5; the D is unclear. Germline CDR1 and CDR2: MDHEN and SYDVKM. Trimming removed 1 base at V and 4 bases at J, with 8 bases between. The CDR3 covers 14 residues.